A single sample gave rise to the 20 T cell receptor beta chains below, sequenced in a study of blood T cell repertoires in COVID-19. The repertoire was sequenced with immunoSEQ multiplex PCR; TCRdb's copy has only in-frame clones and lacks some. There are 490,000 or so clones in the sample; 80% to 90% occur only once, and 8.3% lies in the top ten. The specimen was PBMCs or T cells enriched from blood (not recorded which). The receptors derive from a woman in her sixties who had recovered from COVID-19.

This clone has just a few counts. The chain combines TRBV9 with TRBJ1-2, with 8 bases that match TRBD1. Germline V gives CDR1 SGDLS, CDR2 YYNGEE. The junction had 4 bases not matched to a gene; V was cut back by 0 bases and J by 3 bases. The CDR3 runs to 15 residues. The CDR3 DNA reads as TGTGCCAGCAGCGTAGGACAGGGGATTGACTATGGCTACACCTTC. It encodes CASSVGQGIDYGYTF.

V usage is TRBV18 and J usage is TRBJ1-2; TRBD1 might be the D (6 bases). The ends were cut back, 2 bases at V and 8 bases at J, with 9 bases in the middle. This CDR3 has 12 amino acids. Germline lookup yields CDR1 KGHSH and CDR2 LQKENI. CDR3 region: CASSPGGEGYTF. The CDR3, as DNA: TGTGCCAGCTCACCAGGGGGCGAGGGCTACACCTTC.

V usage is TRBV9 and J usage is TRBJ2-6; 7 bases map to TRBD1. V lost 4 bases, J lost 0 bases, and 4 bases stayed unmatched. The germline CDR1 and CDR2 sequences are SGDLS and YYNGEE. The CDR3 is 16 residues long. The CDR3 nucleotides read TGTGCCAGCAGCAGGGGGCGGACCTCTGGGGCCAACGTCCTGACTTTC. It is translated as CASSRGRTSGANVLTF.

The chain joins TRBV19 to TRBJ2-7, with D possibly being TRBD2 (6 bases). CDR3 size: 12 residues. Between the trimmed V and J ends, which lost 5 bases and 2 bases, there was a span of 7 bases. Germline V gene data show CDR1 as LNHDA and CDR2 as SQIVND (reference sequence). As DNA, the CDR3 is TGTGCCAGTAGTCGGGGGACCTACGAGCAGTACTTC. Its translation: CASSRGTYEQYF.

The chain has TRBV7-8 and TRBJ2-2; 7 bases align to TRBD1. Germline CDR1 reads SGHVS; CDR2 reads FQNEAQ. The CDR3 has 15 amino acids. The V segment lost 3 bases and the J segment 4 bases; nucleotides outside the gene matches: 5. For the CDR3, the DNA is TGTGCCAGCAGCTTCGACAGGGTCCTCACCGGGGAGCTGTTTTTT. This encodes CASSFDRVLTGELFF.

The chain couples TRBV18 to TRBJ2-7; 7 bases align to TRBD1. The CDR3 extends over 12 amino acids. Germline values: CDR1 KGHSH, CDR2 LQKENI. V shed 4 bases, J shed 6 bases, and the junction held 3 bases outside the gene matches. The CDR3 coding sequence is TGTGCCAGCTCACAAGCAGGGGGCGAGCAGTACTTC. It specifies CASSQAGGEQYF. Full variable domain (missing parts from reference TRBV18 and TRBJ2-7): NAGVMQNPRHLVRRRGQEARLRCSPMKGHSHVYWYRQLPEEGLKFMVYLQKENIIDESGMPKERFSAEFPKEGPSILRIQQVVRGDSAAYFCASSQAGGEQYFGPGTRLTVT.

This clone was seen just once. This sequence joins TRBV7-8 and TRBJ2-7; weak D call: TRBD1 (6 bases). This CDR3 spans 14 amino acids. Trimming pared 4 bases from V and 1 base from J, leaving 11 bases between. Germline V CDR1 and CDR2: SGHVS, FQNEAQ. CDR3 in amino acids: CASSSSQGSYEQYF. The CDR3 nucleotides read TGTGCCAGCAGCTCCTCACAGGGTTCCTACGAGCAGTACTTC.

This clone showed up just once. The V and J genes are TRBV6-5 and TRBJ2-7; the match to TRBD1 covers 10 bases. Trimming removed 6 bases from V and 5 bases from J; junction bases left unmatched: 7. The germline CDR1 and CDR2 sequences are MNHEY and SVGAGI. The CDR3 length is 14 residues. The CDR3 nucleotides read TGTGCCAGCAGGTTGGGACAGGGGAGCAACGAGCAGTACTTC. Its protein is CASRLGQGSNEQYF.

This clone appeared a single time. This sequence joins TRBV6-2 or TRBV6-3 and TRBJ1-3; 7 positions agree with TRBD1. Trimming at V came to 2 bases and at J to 1 base, leaving 11 bases not matched to a gene. Germline V CDR1 and CDR2: MNHEY, SVGEGT. This CDR3 comprises 18 residues. CDR3 region: CASSYPEDRVESGNTIYF. The CDR3 DNA follows: TGTGCCAGCAGTTACCCGGAAGACAGGGTGGAGTCTGGAAACACCATATATTTT.

The rearrangement joins TRBV25-1 to TRBJ2-2; 7 nucleotides match TRBD1. This CDR3 spans 16 amino acids. Germline V gene data show CDR1 as MGHDK and CDR2 as SYGVNS. J gave up 4 bases and V 6 bases, and 11 bases lay outside the gene matches. The CDR3 sequence is CASRITGERGTGELFF. The CDR3 coding sequence is TGTGCCAGCAGGATCACAGGGGAACGTGGCACCGGGGAGCTGTTTTTT.

The chain recombines TRBV7-2 with TRBJ1-1; weak D call: TRBD1 (6 bases). Per the germline V gene, CDR1 is SGHTA and CDR2 is FQGNSA. V was cut by 1 base and J by 6 bases, with 9 bases left in between. The CDR3 covers 13 residues. The chain's CDR3 is CASSLGGPAEAFF. CDR3 bases: TGTGCCAGCAGCTTAGGGGGGCCGGCTGAAGCTTTCTTT.

The CDR3 spells CASTEGALGTDTQYF. DNA for the CDR3: TGTGCCAGCACGGAGGGGGCTCTGGGCACAGATACGCAGTATTTT. This chain joins TRBV2 and TRBJ2-3; tentative D call: TRBD1 (7 bases). Per germline, CDR1 SNHLY and CDR2 FYNNEI. The ends were cut back, 7 bases at V and 1 base at J, with 15 bases in the middle. The CDR3 spans 15 residues.

The gene calls are TRBV19 and TRBJ1-5; the D is unclear. V lost 0 bases, J lost 7 bases, and 13 bases lay in between. In germline, CDR1 is LNHDA, CDR2 SQIVND (reference sequence). There are 15 residues in the CDR3. The DNA of the CDR3 is TGTGCCAGTAGTATAGAAGCGGCTTCGGGACAGCCCCAGCATTTT. It specifies CASSIEAASGQPQHF.

This CDR3 is CASRQDRGGEKLFF. DNA for the CDR3: TGTGCCAGCAGACAGGACAGGGGAGGTGAAAAACTGTTTTTT. The chain couples TRBV28 to TRBJ1-4; TRBD1 matches at 9 bases. CDR3 length equals 14 residues. Germline V gene lookup returns CDR1 MDHEN and CDR2 SYDVKM. V dropped 6 bases and J dropped 7; count of bases not matched to a gene: 6. The variable domain in full, completed from reference TRBV28 and TRBJ1-4, reads DVKVTQSSRYLVKRTGEKVFLECVQDMDHENMFWYRQDPGLGLRLIYFSYDVKMKEKGDIPEGYSVSREKKERFSLILESASTNQTSMYLCASRQDRGGEKLFFGSGTQLSVL.

The chain is built from TRBV5-1 and TRBJ2-1; D may be TRBD1 (6 bases). Germline assignment: CDR1 SGHRS and CDR2 YFSETQ. V was trimmed by 0 bases and J by 0 bases, leaving 13 bases between them. CDR3 size: 17 residues. The CDR3 loop reads CASSLGQATTSYNEQFF. CDR3 DNA sequence: TGCGCCAGCAGCTTGGGACAGGCTACTACCTCCTACAATGAGCAGTTCTTC.

J is TRBJ1-4 and V is TRBV5-1, with D unresolved. Germline V CDR1 and CDR2: SGHRS, YFSETQ. The V end was cut by 5 bases, the J end by 0 bases, with 5 bases between. The CDR3 consists of 13 residues. This CDR3 is CASRRTTNEKLFF. The CDR3 DNA sequence: TGCGCCAGCAGGCGGACAACTAATGAAAAACTGTTTTTT.

V and J are TRBV5-1 and TRBJ2-7, with 10 bases that match TRBD2. This CDR3 comprises 15 residues. Germline V lookup: CDR1 SGHRS, CDR2 YFSETQ. V gave up 4 bases and J gave up 7 bases; unmatched junction bases: 11. The CDR3 bases are TGCGCCAGCAGCCCATCGAGCGGGGGGGCTAGGGAGCAGTACTTC. Translated, it gives CASSPSSGGAREQYF.

This chain joins TRBV6-5 and TRBJ1-3; D possibly corresponds to TRBD1 (6 bases). Germline lookup yields CDR1 MNHEY and CDR2 SVGAGI. V was clipped by 0 bases and J by 2 bases, with 11 bases between them. The CDR3 runs 16 residues. CDR3 residues: CASSYSMRQAGNTIYF. CDR3 DNA: TGTGCCAGCAGTTACTCGATGCGACAGGCTGGAAACACCATATATTTT.

The genes are TRBV24-1 and TRBJ2-2, with TRBD1 identical over 7 bases. CDR3 size: 14 residues. Per germline, CDR1 KGHDR and CDR2 SFDVKD. With V trimmed by 8 bases and J by 5 bases, 7 bases remained unmatched. CDR3 in DNA: TGTGCCACCACAGGGACAGAAGCGACCGGGGAGCTGTTTTTT. This translates into CATTGTEATGELFF.

The chain combines TRBV18 with TRBJ2-5, with TRBD1 identical over 7 bases. Germline CDR1 and CDR2: KGHSH and LQKENI. Trimming took 4 bases from V and 4 from J; bases not matched to a gene: 3. The CDR3 consists of 13 residues. Here the CDR3 DNA reads TGTGCCAGCTCACTACAGGGGAGAGAGACCCAGTACTTC. It encodes CASSLQGRETQYF.